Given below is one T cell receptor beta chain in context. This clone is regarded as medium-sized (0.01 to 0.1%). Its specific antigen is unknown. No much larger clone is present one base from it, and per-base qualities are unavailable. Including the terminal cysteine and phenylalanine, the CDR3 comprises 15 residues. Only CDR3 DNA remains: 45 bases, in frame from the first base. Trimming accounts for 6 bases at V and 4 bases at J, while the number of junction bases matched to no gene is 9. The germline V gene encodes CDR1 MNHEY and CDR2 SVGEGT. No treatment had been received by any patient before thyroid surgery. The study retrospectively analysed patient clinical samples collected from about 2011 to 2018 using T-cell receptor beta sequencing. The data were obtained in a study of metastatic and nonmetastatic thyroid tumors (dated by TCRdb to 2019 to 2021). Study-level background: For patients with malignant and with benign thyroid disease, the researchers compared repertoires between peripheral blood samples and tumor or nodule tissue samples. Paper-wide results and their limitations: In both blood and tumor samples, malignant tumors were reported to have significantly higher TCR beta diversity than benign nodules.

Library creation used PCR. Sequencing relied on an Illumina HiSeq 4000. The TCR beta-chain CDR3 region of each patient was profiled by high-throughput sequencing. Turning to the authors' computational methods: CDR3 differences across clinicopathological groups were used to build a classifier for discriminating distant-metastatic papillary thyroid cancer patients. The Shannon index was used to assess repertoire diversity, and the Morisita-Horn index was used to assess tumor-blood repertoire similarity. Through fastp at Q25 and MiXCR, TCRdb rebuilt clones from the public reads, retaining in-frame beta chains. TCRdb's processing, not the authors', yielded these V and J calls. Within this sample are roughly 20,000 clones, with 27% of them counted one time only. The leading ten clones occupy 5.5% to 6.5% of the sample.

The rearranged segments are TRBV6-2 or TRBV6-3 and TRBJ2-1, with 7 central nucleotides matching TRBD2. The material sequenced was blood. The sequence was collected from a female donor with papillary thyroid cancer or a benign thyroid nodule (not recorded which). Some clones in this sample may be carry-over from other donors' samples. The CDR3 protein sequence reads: CASRPLASGYNEQFF. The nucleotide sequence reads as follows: TGTGCCAGCAGACCCCTGGCTAGCGGTTACAATGAGCAGTTCTTC.